The T cell receptor (beta chain) under discussion was sequenced for a study of shared clonotypes between healthy human individuals. Naive CD8 cells, CD45RO-negative and positively selected for CCR7, excluded terminally differentiated effector memory CD45RA+ cells. The CDR3 consists of 15 residues. V lost 3 bases, J lost 11 bases, and 20 bases lay in between. Germline assignment: CDR1 MDHEN and CDR2 SYDVKM. The assay was immunoSEQ multiplex PCR, and TCRdb's table has in-frame clones only and misses some. Of about 600,000 clones listed, over 95% are singletons. The chain couples TRBV28 to TRBJ1-5, with unresolved D. The sequence came from a woman under 40 in good health. Sequencing was done on a sample of naive CD8+ T cells sorted from blood. The CDR3 nucleotides read TGTGCCAGCAGTTTGTCCCAGGCCGGGAAGTTGTCCCAGCATTTT. This translates into CASSLSQAGKLSQHF. Full variable domain (rest looked up from reference TRBV28 and TRBJ1-5): DVKVTQSSRYLVKRTGEKVFLECVQDMDHENMFWYRQDPGLGLRLIYFSYDVKMKEKGDIPEGYSVSREKKERFSLILESASTNQTSMYLCASSLSQAGKLSQHFGDGTRLSIL.